This T cell receptor beta chain emerged from a study of human T cells and chemical hapten exposure. The CDR3 contains 13 residues. Per the germline V gene, CDR1 is LGHDT and CDR2 is YNNKEL (reference sequence). Trimming took off 1 base at V and 8 bases at J, with 11 bases between the two ends. TCRdb ran MiXCR on the RACE reads and lists one entry per CDR3 protein. The table lists 40,000 or so distinct CDR3 sequences, roughly 12% of them singletons. In its sample, this clonotype was seen many times. This sample's time point: pre-sensitization, week 0. Treatment specified: therapeutic diphenylcyclopropenone sensitization with weekly scalp DPC. Sequencing started from total RNA isolated from unfractionated whole blood.

This receptor was taken from a woman aged 35 to 49 with alopecia areata. Some clones in this sample may be carry-over from other donors' samples. The gene calls are TRBV3-1 and TRBJ1-1; D is uncertain. Sequencing was performed on whole blood, taken in connection with sensitization to the hapten diphenylcyclopropenone (DPC). The CDR3 bases are TGTGCCAGCAGCCAAGCCGGGGTAAGAGAAGCTTTCTTT. Translation gives CASSQAGVREAFF.